This T cell receptor (beta chain) was recorded in a study of blood T cell repertoires in COVID-19. Study background: Sites in the United States, Italy and Spain provided acute and convalescent COVID-19 samples. PBMCs, B-cell-depleted T cells, or T cells provided the cDNA or gDNA that made up the material.

Libraries were prepared by immunoSEQ multiplex PCR; TCRdb keeps only in-frame clonotypes and omits some of them. Among 130,000 or so clones listed, 84% were seen once. Trimming stripped 5 bases from V and 1 base from J, with 8 bases between. CDR1 is SGHAT, CDR2 FQNNGV, per germline. CDR3 size: 13 residues. Recruitment covered roughly 24 US areas and drew participants whose ages spanned roughly 18 to 100 years. Membership in each cohort depended on participant-reported clinical history. The sample comprised PBMCs or T cells enriched from blood (not recorded which). This chain connects TRBV11-2 to TRBJ1-1; D is unclear. This TCR derives from a man aged 40-49 years with acute COVID-19. CDR3 protein: CASSSTENTEAFF. In DNA, the CDR3 is TGTGCCAGCAGCAGCACAGAGAACACTGAAGCTTTCTTT.